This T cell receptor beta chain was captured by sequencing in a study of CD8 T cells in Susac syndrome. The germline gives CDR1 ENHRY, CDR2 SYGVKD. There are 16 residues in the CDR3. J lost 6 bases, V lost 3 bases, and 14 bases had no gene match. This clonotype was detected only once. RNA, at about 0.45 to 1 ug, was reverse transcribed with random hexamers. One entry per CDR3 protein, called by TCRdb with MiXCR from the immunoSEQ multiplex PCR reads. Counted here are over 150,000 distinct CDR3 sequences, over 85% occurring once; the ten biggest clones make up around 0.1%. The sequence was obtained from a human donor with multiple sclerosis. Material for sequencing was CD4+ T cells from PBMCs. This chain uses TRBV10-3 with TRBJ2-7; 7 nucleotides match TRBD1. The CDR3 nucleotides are TGTGCCATCAGTGATCCCTCGGGACAGTCCCGTCGCGAGCAGTACTTC. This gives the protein CAISDPSGQSRREQYF.